This T cell receptor (beta chain) was observed in a study of T cell responses to AZD1222 COVID-19 vaccine. Study results and caveats: Recipients of two AZD1222 doses showed rising Spike-specific TCR breadth and depth.

Germline-derived CDR1 and CDR2 are SGHAT and FQNNGV. The CDR3 contains 16 residues. V was clipped by 4 bases and J by 5 bases; unmatched bases: 12. About this clone itself: The antigen remains unidentified.

Profiled with immunoSEQ multiplex PCR; TCRdb holds only in-frame clones, not every one. Among 120,000 or so clones, about 90% were seen once, and the ten largest hold less than 6.5%. This clonotype originated in an adult in good health. This specimen was peripheral blood, taken on day 0 of AZD1222 vaccination. This rearrangement joins TRBV11-2 to TRBJ2-3, with TRBD2 identical over 7 bases. CDR3 coding DNA: TGTGCCAGCAGCTCCGCTAGCGGAGGTCCCGAAGATACGCAGTATTTT. This sequence encodes CASSSASGGPEDTQYF.